The 7 T cell receptor beta chains listed next were all sequenced from one sample in a study of blood T cells in healthy people across ages. A J-beta primer mix and a sample-barcoded 5' primer were used in a second PCR of about 7 to 12 cycles. TCRdb re-analysed the 5' RACE reads in MiXCR, keeping a single row per CDR3 protein. The data hold 850,000 to 1,100,000 distinct CDR3 sequences, with roughly two fifths observed a single time. The specimen sequenced was blood. These receptors were taken from a man between 18 and 29 years old in good health.

The V gene is TRBV5-1, the J gene TRBJ2-5; 8 nucleotides align to TRBD1. With the DNA end fitting TRBJ2-7 better, the J assignment may be wrong. From germline, CDR1 is SGHRS and CDR2 YFSETQ. CDR3 length: 16 residues. The CDR3 DNA reads TGCGCCAGCAGCTTGAGGAGGACAGGGAACTCCTACGAGCAGTACTTC. Translating gives CASSLRRTGNSYEQYF.

The chain has TRBV5-5 and TRBJ1-1, with TRBD1 matching over 8 bases. The CDR3 length is 16 residues. V trimming: 2 bases; J trimming: 0 bases; junction bases outside the gene matches: 6. Germline loops: CDR1 SGHKS, CDR2 YYEKEE (reference sequence). CDR3 residues: CASSFNRGGMNTEAFF. The CDR3 nucleotides read TGTGCCAGCAGCTTTAACAGGGGGGGAATGAACACTGAAGCTTTCTTT.

The genes are TRBV11-2 and TRBJ2-1, with TRBD2 as a possible D gene (7 bases). The CDR3 is 17 amino acids. Between the trimmed V and J ends, which lost 5 bases and 0 bases, there was a span of 17 bases. Germline-derived CDR1 and CDR2 are SGHAT and FQNNGV. The CDR3 DNA reads TGTGCCAGCAGCCCCCAGGGGCGGGGGAGCTCCTACAATGAGCAGTTCTTC. This gives the protein CASSPQGRGSSYNEQFF.

This clonotype came up a few times. The chain links TRBV27 to TRBJ1-6; no clear D. Trimming took off 7 bases at V and 5 bases at J, with 15 bases between the two ends. The germline V gene has CDR1 MNHEY and CDR2 SMNVEV (reference sequence). The CDR3 spans 15 residues. The CDR3 reads CASTQGMFDNSPLHF. The CDR3 DNA reads as TGTGCCAGCACGCAAGGGATGTTTGATAATTCACCCCTCCACTTT.

The V gene is TRBV29-1, the J gene TRBJ2-7; 7 nucleotides align to TRBD1. From germline, CDR1 is SQVTM and CDR2 ANQGSEA. CDR3 length: 15 amino acids. V lost 0 bases and J lost 1; bases outside the gene matches: 6. CDR3 protein: CSVEDQDRLSYEQYF. The CDR3 DNA is TGCAGCGTTGAAGATCAGGACAGGCTTTCCTACGAGCAGTACTTC.

This clonotype was counted between two and nine times. The V gene is TRBV20-1, the J gene TRBJ2-1; D gene uncertain. The CDR3 covers 12 residues. Trimming took 8 bases from V and 1 from J, leaving 9 bases between them. Germline CDR1 is DFQATT and CDR2 is SNEGSKA (reference sequence). CDR3 nucleotides: TGCAGTCTAGACTTTTCCTACAATGAGCAGTTCTTC. It codes for CSLDFSYNEQFF.

J is TRBJ2-7 and V is TRBV4-1; TRBD1 or TRBD2 may be the D gene (5 bases each). The CDR3 spans 17 residues. Looked up from germline, CDR1 is MGHRA and CDR2 is YSYEKL. V was pared by 4 bases and J by 1 base, with 20 bases between. The CDR3 DNA reads TGCGCCAGCAGCCCAGGCGGCTTGAGGGGCCCTTCCTACGAGCAGTACTTC. Translating gives CASSPGGLRGPSYEQYF.